Below, one T cell receptor (beta chain) is given with its context. What this receptor recognizes is not known. No base quality information exists; no much larger clone differs at one position. The data belong to a study of cytomegalovirus exposure and HLA in healthy donors (dated 2017 in TCRdb). Notes on the research overall: According to an earlier analysis of several hundred of the donors, about 179 million T cells yielded 117 million unique TCR beta sequences and about 280 Gb of sequence data. An early release that covered fewer than 800 HLA-typed donors contained approximately 300 gigabases of sequencing data and roughly 84 million unique TCR sequences. Of the 300 to 500 genotyped donors, over 80% were placed in the genetic ancestry cluster associated with self-reported Caucasian donors. The study aimed to test whether cataloging public T cell receptors could reveal signatures of past pathogen exposure. The T cell repertoires of some 700 subjects were profiled by immunosequencing and related to cytomegalovirus serostatus. In addition to the first cohort of roughly 700 subjects, a separate validation cohort of around 110 different subjects was used. High-throughput TCR immunosequencing, statistical association of individual TCRs with disease status, and machine learning were combined to predict cytomegalovirus infection status. A later analysis re-analyzed previously published TCR beta repertoires from roughly 600 donors and added high-resolution HLA genotyping to study TCR occurrence patterns. In the later analysis, no new phenotypic data were used to find candidate immune exposures; instead, reliance was placed on TCR beta sequences and their occurrence across donors. An earlier analysis of fewer than 700 of the donors applied high-throughput TCR beta sequencing to assess whether each TCR beta V gene segment acted as functional or pseudogenic. Donor age, sex, ethnicity and CMV serostatus were compiled together with the repertoire data. A later genetic analysis used genome-wide SNP genotypes for 398 of the 666 donors, treating that subset as a discovery cohort. Every discovery cohort repertoire had been produced on one sequencing platform. HLA typing covered class I and class II loci at four-digit resolution. The number of donors typed differed by locus, with roughly 629-640 for A, B, C, DRB1 and DQB1, around 560 for DQA1, 600 to 610 for DPA1, and some 440 for DPB1. A few DR-DQ haplotypes were treated as single units for association and clustering because of strong linkage in the cohort. Among over 350 genotyped donors of the cohort, an average of about 240,000 unique TCR beta nucleotide sequences were sequenced per donor, 15% to 20% of them non-productive.

The germline V gene (reference sequence) supplies CDR1 SGHNT and CDR2 YYREEE. The CDR3 runs 18 residues from the cysteine to the phenylalanine. CDR3 DNA only is kept here, 54 bases in frame from base 1. The germline V end is reduced by 4 bases and the J end by 6 bases; junction bases left unmatched: 12. Receptor libraries were prepared by the immunoSEQ multiplex PCR assay. A mixture of 60 forward primers for TCR Vbeta segments and 13 reverse primers for TCR Jbeta segments was used in the multiplex PCR. A multiplex PCR assay on genomic DNA amplified the CDR3 region of rearranged TCR beta genes. The Illumina HiSeq System was used to sequence the amplified TCR beta libraries as 87-base-pair reads. The original methods were these. Across the 670 or so repertoires, a later analysis counted around 80 million unique TCR beta chains, around 10 million of which were shared by at least two donors. Raw reads were error-corrected and collapsed into unique sequences with a nearest-neighbor algorithm that merged closely related sequences to remove PCR and sequencing errors. To assign V, D and J gene segments, CDR3 sequences were aligned to IMGT reference sequences. For a sequence to be retained, a match of at least six nucleotides to both a V gene segment and a J gene segment was required. A rearrangement counted as productive if the CDR3 had no stop codons and remained in frame with V and J, and every other rearrangement counted as non-productive. CDR3 was defined by IMGT convention, running from the second conserved V-encoded cysteine to the conserved J-encoded phenylalanine. The earlier analysis of 550 to 650 of the donors excluded any sequence lacking an unambiguous match to a single V gene segment. An earlier analysis of just under 600 of the donors called V segments functional above 56.7% productive rearrangements and segregating when the between-donor standard deviation exceeded 5%. A statistical classification framework was built for diagnosing cytomegalovirus status from the catalog of TCR beta chain sequences. In a later analysis, V and J genes were assigned by comparing TCR nucleotide sequences against IMGT/GENE-DB human TR gene sequences. Using the TCRdist pipeline, a later analysis assigned CDR3 sequences along with most-parsimonious VDJ recombination scenarios. A later analysis defined each TCR beta chain by its CDR3 amino acid sequence plus V-gene family, and excluded reads lacking a unique V-gene family. A later analysis removed over 500 highly shared, low-generation-probability nucleotide sequences to deal with suspected cross-contamination and a sequencing artifact. A later analysis calculated a clonal expansion index for each public chain from normalized within-repertoire ranks of inferred template counts. Generation probabilities in a later analysis came from a VDJ recombination model fitted to out-of-frame rearrangements, and those results were checked against IGoR. A later analysis scored TCR-TCR, TCR-HLA and TCR-CMV co-occurrence with hypergeometric tests, applying a repertoire-size bias correction to TCR pairs. In a later analysis, false discovery rates were estimated by permuting HLA or CMV assignments 20 times. In a later analysis, co-occurring TCRs were grouped with DBSCAN, and TCRdist sequence similarity was added when clustering was performed within HLA-allele-positive subsets. Co-occurrence clustering excluded repertoires with fewer than 30,000 or more than 120,000 public chains, plus five with anomalous nucleotide sharing. TCRdb retrieved this table from immuneACCESS and kept in-frame rearrangements only. Not all clones are present; in checked studies, unresolved V genes account for under half, and no reason is known for the remainder. V and J calls and clone size follow that table, whereas D and trimming were derived from the DNA. The sample table records approximately 180,000 clones; 70% to 80% of these occur just once. The ten biggest clones cover 3.5% to 4.5% of the sample.

The cohort comprised hundreds of healthy bone marrow donors. At the time of sampling, all cohort members were nominally healthy, though unrecorded immune exposures were likely present. The donor was CMV seropositive and was included in the group of 270 or so seropositive cohort members. A peripheral blood sample was collected from each donor, and TCR beta sequencing was performed on peripheral blood mononuclear cells. The Qiagen DNeasy Blood Extraction Kit was used to extract genomic DNA from the blood cell samples. Study-level results and caveats: According to a later analysis, TCR association rates differed among HLA loci, with DRB1 alleles showing the most associated TCRs and HLA-C alleles showing the fewest. In a later analysis, most CMV-associated TCR beta chains were found to appear HLA-restricted, with HLA associations seemingly driven largely by CMV exposure. Some IMGT-functional V segments, including TRBV6-2 and TRBV6-3, could not be told apart with the 87-base-pair reads, so those segments were excluded. A further reported finding was that TCR beta sequences accurately predicted the HLA-A and HLA-B alleles for most subjects in the first cohort. Assigning TCR associations to individual alleles was difficult when HLA alleles, especially DR and DQ, strongly co-occurred. Because counts were too low, about 15 rarely observed V segments, including chromosome 9 orphons, were left out of the earlier analysis of approximately 500 of the donors. A cluster of highly shared sequence variants was judged likely to represent a technical artifact of the sequencing pipeline. The classifier was reported to diagnose cytomegalovirus status with high specificity and sensitivity in both the original cohort and the validation cohort. According to the authors, the approach could potentially be generalized to other disease states and immunological phenotypes. According to a later analysis, parvovirus B19, influenza, CMV and Epstein-Barr virus appeared linked to several top co-occurrence clusters. In an earlier analysis of under 600 of the donors, most TCR beta V segments were observed in productive rearrangements about 87% or about 30% of the time, broadly matching IMGT annotations. Immune exposure information for the cohort was limited to CMV serostatus. The study listed 164 TCR beta chains as associated with cytomegalovirus. Only TCR beta chains were sequenced in this cohort, and the absence of alpha or paired-chain data limited detectable features. V-gene and J-gene trimming of TCR beta chains was associated with a missense DCLRE1C variant in a later genetic analysis, and the association was replicated in an independent cohort. Compared with the 666-donor mean, donors in an Asian-associated ancestry cluster had fewer N-insertions in productive TCRs, according to a later genetic analysis. Linkage disequilibrium might explain the correlated functional status among segregating V segments, but an unknown experimental factor could not be ruled out. Compared with equally common non-associated chains, HLA-associated TCR beta chains in a later analysis were more clonally expanded and had lower generation probabilities. In vitro tests confirmed that three of the cytomegalovirus-associated TCR beta chains recognize cytomegalovirus antigens. Across donors, most TCR sequences were observed very rarely, whereas some public TCRs were present in many individuals. Specific HLA alleles were associated with roughly 17,000 TCR beta sequences at a false discovery rate of 0.05 in a later analysis. Because HLA typing was missing for some donors at each locus, association tests included only the typed subset. Roughly uniform sequencing depth across donors was assumed in presence/absence analyses, although this assumption may not hold.

The sequence is built from TRBV5-4 and TRBJ2-2, and TRBD2 matches 13 of the central bases. The sample comprised PBMCs. The clonotype was recovered from a woman aged 55-69 years in good health and CMV-seropositive. The nucleotide sequence reads as follows: TGTGCCAGCAGCGGGGGAGGGACTAGCGGGAAGGAAGCCGGGGAGCTGTTTTTT. It codes for CASSGGGTSGKEAGELFF.